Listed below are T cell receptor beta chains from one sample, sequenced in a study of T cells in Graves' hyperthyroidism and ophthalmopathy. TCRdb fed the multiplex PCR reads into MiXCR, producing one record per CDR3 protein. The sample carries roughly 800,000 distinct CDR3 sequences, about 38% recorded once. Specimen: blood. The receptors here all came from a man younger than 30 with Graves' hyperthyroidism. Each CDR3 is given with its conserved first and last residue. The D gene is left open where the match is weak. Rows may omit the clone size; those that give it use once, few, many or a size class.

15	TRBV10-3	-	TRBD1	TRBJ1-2	TGTGCCAGTCTACACTATGCGGGACAGCTTTATGGCTACACCTTC	CASLHYAGQLYGYTF
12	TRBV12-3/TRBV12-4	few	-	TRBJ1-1	TGTGCCAGCACCTACACGGGTACTGAAGCTTTCTTT	CASTYTGTEAFF
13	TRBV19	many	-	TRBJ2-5	TGTGCCAGTAGGTCGGCATTACAAGAGACCCAGTACTTC	CASRSALQETQYF
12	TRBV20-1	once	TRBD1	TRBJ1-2	TGCAGTGCTTACAGGGGAAACTATGGCTACACCTTC	CSAYRGNYGYTF
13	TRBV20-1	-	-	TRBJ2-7	TGCAGTGCTAGACCGCAAGGACTCAGCGAGCAGTACTTC	CSARPQGLSEQYF
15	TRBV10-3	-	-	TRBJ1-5	TGTGCCAGCAGTGAAGGCCGGGTTAGGAATCAGCCCCAGCATTTT	CASSEGRVRNQPQHF
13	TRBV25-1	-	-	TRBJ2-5	TGTGCCAGCAGTGACCTCCGGGGTGAGACCCAGTACTTC	CASSDLRGETQYF
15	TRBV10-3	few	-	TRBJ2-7	TGTGCCAGCAGTTACCAGACAGGTGGGGCCTACGAGCAGTACTTC	CASSYQTGGAYEQYF
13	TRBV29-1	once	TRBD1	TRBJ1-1	TGCAGCTTGGTGGGACAGCGACCCGATGAAGCTTTCTTT	CSLVGQRPDEAFF
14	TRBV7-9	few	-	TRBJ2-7	TGTGCCAGCAGCTTTGATAACAGAATCTACGAGCAGTACTTC	CASSFDNRIYEQYF
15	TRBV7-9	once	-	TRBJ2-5	TGTGCCAGCAGCGGGACCGGGAGCCCACAAGGGACCCAGTACTTC	CASSGTGSPQGTQYF
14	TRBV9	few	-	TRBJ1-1	TGTGCCAGCAGCTTCGGACCCCAGTCGCCGGAAGCTTTCTTT	CASSFGPQSPEAFF